This is a list of T cell receptor beta chains from one sample in a study of a mutant IDH1 vaccine in newly diagnosed glioma. No cognate antigen is known for these TCRs. The method was immunoSEQ multiplex PCR; TCRdb's version includes in-frame clones alone and lacks a portion of them. The table includes about 33,000 clones, about 80% detected once. This specimen was PBMCs, taken from a glioma patient whose treatment included an IDH1 peptide vaccine. All receptors derive from a man aged 30 to 45 with glioma. Both conserved end residues are part of each CDR3. The order of the fields is J gene, clone size, D gene, V gene, CDR3 DNA, CDR3 protein. The D gene is left open where the match is weak. Only some rows state a clone size, as once, few, many or a class for expanded clones.

j_call: TRBJ2-7; clone_size: .; d_call: .; v_call: TRBV4-1; cdr3_nt: TGCGCCAGCAGCCAAGATCAGGGGTGGAGGTACGAGCAGTACTTC; cdr3_aa: CASSQDQGWRYEQYF
j_call: TRBJ1-1; clone_size: .; d_call: .; v_call: TRBV27; cdr3_nt: TGTGCCAGCAGTTCGGGACCTGGAAGGACTGAAGCTTTCTTT; cdr3_aa: CASSSGPGRTEAFF
j_call: TRBJ2-1; clone_size: .; d_call: .; v_call: TRBV5-1; cdr3_nt: TGCGCCAGCAGCCCCGGGACATTTTTCGACAATGAGCAGTTCTTC; cdr3_aa: CASSPGTFFDNEQFF
j_call: TRBJ2-2; clone_size: .; d_call: .; v_call: TRBV10-1; cdr3_nt: TGCGCCAGCAGATTGACCGGGGAGCTGTTTTTT; cdr3_aa: CASRLTGELFF
j_call: TRBJ2-7; clone_size: .; d_call: TRBD2; v_call: TRBV5-5; cdr3_nt: TGTGCCAGCAGCTTGGCCCCTGCGCGGGGGGGCAACTACGAGCAGTACTTC; cdr3_aa: CASSLAPARGGNYEQYF
j_call: TRBJ2-5; clone_size: .; d_call: .; v_call: TRBV6-5; cdr3_nt: TGTGCCAGCAGTTTGACTTGGGGGACTCAAGAGACCCAGTACTTC; cdr3_aa: CASSLTWGTQETQYF
j_call: TRBJ2-1; clone_size: .; d_call: .; v_call: TRBV6-6; cdr3_nt: TGTGCCAGCAGTGGGGGACTTCGCGATGAGCAGTTCTTC; cdr3_aa: CASSGGLRDEQFF
j_call: TRBJ1-6; clone_size: .; d_call: .; v_call: TRBV10-3; cdr3_nt: TGTGCCATCAGTGCCGCAGGAGGTTCACCCCTCCACTTT; cdr3_aa: CAISAAGGSPLHF
j_call: TRBJ2-3; clone_size: .; d_call: .; v_call: TRBV19; cdr3_nt: TGTGCCAGTAGTCCGGGGGAGTATCGGGTAGCGCAGTATTTT; cdr3_aa: CASSPGEYRVAQYF
j_call: TRBJ2-7; clone_size: .; d_call: .; v_call: TRBV18; cdr3_nt: TGTGCCAGCTCACCACTGAGCGGAATACGCTACGAGCAGTACTTC; cdr3_aa: CASSPLSGIRYEQYF
j_call: TRBJ1-2; clone_size: .; d_call: TRBD1; v_call: TRBV5-3; cdr3_nt: TGTGCCAGAAGCTTGGTTGACAGGGGAAGAGGGGGCTACACCTTC; cdr3_aa: CARSLVDRGRGGYTF
j_call: TRBJ1-2; clone_size: .; d_call: .; v_call: TRBV7-2; cdr3_nt: TGTGCCAGCAGCCTCGGGGGGGAGGCTCCTAACTATGGCTACACCTTC; cdr3_aa: CASSLGGEAPNYGYTF
j_call: TRBJ1-3; clone_size: .; d_call: TRBD1; v_call: TRBV5-1; cdr3_nt: TGCGCCAGCAGCTTGGCCGACAGGGGCCCTGGAAACACCATATATTTT; cdr3_aa: CASSLADRGPGNTIYF
j_call: TRBJ2-6; clone_size: .; d_call: .; v_call: TRBV11-1; cdr3_nt: TGTGCCAGCAGCCGGACCATTGTCGCTGGGGCCAACGTCCTGACTTTC; cdr3_aa: CASSRTIVAGANVLTF
j_call: TRBJ2-4; clone_size: .; d_call: .; v_call: TRBV2; cdr3_nt: TGTGCCAGCAGTTCGGGGGCCGACCCAAAAAACATTCAGTACTTC; cdr3_aa: CASSSGADPKNIQYF
j_call: TRBJ2-5; clone_size: .; d_call: .; v_call: TRBV9; cdr3_nt: TGTGCCAGCAGCGTAGGAAGTAGCGGATACTTACAAGAGACCCAGTACTTC; cdr3_aa: CASSVGSSGYLQETQYF
j_call: TRBJ2-7; clone_size: .; d_call: .; v_call: TRBV4-1; cdr3_nt: TGCGCCAGCAGCCAAGCTCCTAGCACCGACGAGCAGTACTTC; cdr3_aa: CASSQAPSTDEQYF
j_call: TRBJ1-1; clone_size: .; d_call: .; v_call: TRBV30; cdr3_nt: TGTGCCTGGAGTAGGGCCGGGGGTGCTTTCTTT; cdr3_aa: CAWSRAGGAFF
j_call: TRBJ2-3; clone_size: .; d_call: .; v_call: TRBV5-6; cdr3_nt: TGTGCCAGCAGCTTGGGCGGACTGCCAGATACGCAGTATTTT; cdr3_aa: CASSLGGLPDTQYF
j_call: TRBJ1-2; clone_size: few; d_call: TRBD1; v_call: TRBV27; cdr3_nt: TGTGCCAGCAGTCCCCGTGGGAGGGGGCAAAACGATGGCTACACCTTC; cdr3_aa: CASSPRGRGQNDGYTF
j_call: TRBJ1-2; clone_size: .; d_call: TRBD1; v_call: TRBV6-1; cdr3_nt: TGTGCCAGCATCCCGGGACAGGGGAACTATGGCTACACCTTC; cdr3_aa: CASIPGQGNYGYTF
j_call: TRBJ1-1; clone_size: .; d_call: .; v_call: TRBV19; cdr3_nt: TGTGCCAGTAGTATGTCCCGGTCAAACACTGAAGCTTTCTTT; cdr3_aa: CASSMSRSNTEAFF
j_call: TRBJ2-2; clone_size: .; d_call: .; v_call: TRBV5-5; cdr3_nt: TGTGCCAGCAGCTTGGTCCCCGGGGAGCTGTTTTTT; cdr3_aa: CASSLVPGELFF